This is a list of T cell receptor beta chains from one sample in a study of shared clonotypes between healthy human individuals. Profiled with immunoSEQ multiplex PCR; TCRdb holds only in-frame clones, not every one. Among 700,000 or so clones listed, more than 70% were seen once. The sample consisted of memory CD4+ T cells sorted from blood. The receptors come from a woman aged 25 to 39 in good health. Each CDR3 is given with its conserved first and last residue. Each record gives: clone size, CDR3 length, V gene, D gene, J gene, CDR3 DNA, CDR3 protein. A D gene is named only where the DNA matches it firmly. Clone size is given for some rows only: seen once, a few or many times, or a class if the clone is expanded.

.,15,TRBV27,.,TRBJ2-1,TGTGCCAGCAGGTCGGGGGGCGCTTTGTACAATGAGCAGTTCTTC,CASRSGGALYNEQFF
.,15,TRBV6-5,.,TRBJ2-7,TGTGCCAGCAGAAACCCATACGCGGGTATTGGGGAGCAGTACTTC,CASRNPYAGIGEQYF
many,14,TRBV10-2,.,TRBJ2-3,TGCGCCAGCAGTATCGGAGGGTGGGCGGATACGCAGTATTTT,CASSIGGWADTQYF
.,14,TRBV28,.,TRBJ2-7,TGTGCCAGCAGGCCGGAATCGATTCCCTACGAGCAGTACTTC,CASRPESIPYEQYF
.,14,TRBV27,.,TRBJ1-1,TGTGCCAGCAGTTTAAATGCGGGCTACACTGAAGCTTTCTTT,CASSLNAGYTEAFF
once,15,TRBV5-1,.,TRBJ2-5,TGCGCCAGCAGCCCCCGGCTAGCGTCGGGCGAGACCCAGTACTTC,CASSPRLASGETQYF
.,14,TRBV5-1,TRBD1,TRBJ1-5,TGCGCCAGCAGCCCCGGGACAGGGGCGATGAAACAGCATTTT,CASSPGTGAMKQHF
.,16,TRBV2,.,TRBJ2-7,TGTGCCAGCAGTGAAGCGGTTTGGGGGACCTCCTACGAGCAGTACTTC,CASSEAVWGTSYEQYF
.,14,TRBV18,.,TRBJ2-2,TGTGCCAGCTCACCGCGGACGAACACCGGGGAGCTGTTTTTT,CASSPRTNTGELFF
.,15,TRBV9,.,TRBJ2-1,TGTGCCAGCAGTCAGGGGGACTTCTGGTATAATGAGCAGTTCTTC,CASSQGDFWYNEQFF
.,15,TRBV18,.,TRBJ2-6,TGTGCCAGTGGACGAAGCAACTCTGGGGCCAACGTCCTGACTTTC,CASGRSNSGANVLTF
.,15,TRBV15,.,TRBJ2-1,TGTGCCACCAGCAGAGTGGGGGGAGGGGGCAATGAGCAGTTCTTC,CATSRVGGGGNEQFF
once,14,TRBV6-1,.,TRBJ2-7,TGTGCCAGCAGTGAAGGGCCGACCTCCTACGAGCAGTACTTC,CASSEGPTSYEQYF
.,9,TRBV29-1,.,TRBJ1-2,TGCAGCGTTGAGGAAGGCTACACCTTC,CSVEEGYTF
.,16,TRBV7-2,.,TRBJ1-4,TGTGCCAGCAGCCTTATGGGCGGCGGAACTAATGAAAAACTGTTTTTT,CASSLMGGGTNEKLFF
.,17,TRBV11-2,TRBD2,TRBJ2-3,TGTGCCAGCAGCCACGGACTAGCGGGAGACGGCACAGATACGCAGTATTTT,CASSHGLAGDGTDTQYF
.,14,TRBV5-1,.,TRBJ1-2,TGCGCCAGCAGCCGGGAGGGGACTAACTATGGCTACACCTTC,CASSREGTNYGYTF
many,15,TRBV7-9,.,TRBJ2-4,TGTGCCAGCAGCTTACAGGGACTAGCCAAAAACATTCAGTACTTC,CASSLQGLAKNIQYF
few,14,TRBV19,TRBD1,TRBJ1-5,TGTGCCAGTAGAGACAGGGGAGGGAATCAGCCCCAGCATTTT,CASRDRGGNQPQHF
.,13,TRBV6-1,.,TRBJ1-5,TGTGCCGCTGCCTTTTATAGCAATCAGCCCCAGCATTTT,CAAAFYSNQPQHF
.,15,TRBV11-3,.,TRBJ2-3,TGTGCCAGCAGCTTAGGCGGGGCAGACACAGATACGCAGTATTTT,CASSLGGADTDTQYF
.,14,TRBV11-2,TRBD2,TRBJ2-7,TGTGCCAGCAGCCAGGGACTAGCGAGCGACGAGCAGTACTTC,CASSQGLASDEQYF